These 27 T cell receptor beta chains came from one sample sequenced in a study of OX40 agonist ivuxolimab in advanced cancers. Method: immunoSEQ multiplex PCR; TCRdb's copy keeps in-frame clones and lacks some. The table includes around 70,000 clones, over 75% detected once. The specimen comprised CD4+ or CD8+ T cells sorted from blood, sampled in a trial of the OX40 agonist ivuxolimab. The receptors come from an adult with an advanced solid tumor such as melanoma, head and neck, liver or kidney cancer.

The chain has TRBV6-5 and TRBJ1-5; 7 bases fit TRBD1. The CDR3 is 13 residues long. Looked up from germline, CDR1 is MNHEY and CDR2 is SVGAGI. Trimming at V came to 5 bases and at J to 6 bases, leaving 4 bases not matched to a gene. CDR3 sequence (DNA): TGTGCCAGCAGTACCCAGGGGGGTCAGCCCCAGCATTTT. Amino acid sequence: CASSTQGGQPQHF.

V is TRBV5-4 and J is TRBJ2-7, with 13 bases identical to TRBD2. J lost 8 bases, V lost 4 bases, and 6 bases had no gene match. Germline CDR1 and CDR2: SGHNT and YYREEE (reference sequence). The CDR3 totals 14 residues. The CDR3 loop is CASSTGLAGVKQYF. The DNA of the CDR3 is TGTGCCAGCAGCACCGGACTAGCGGGGGTCAAGCAGTACTTC.

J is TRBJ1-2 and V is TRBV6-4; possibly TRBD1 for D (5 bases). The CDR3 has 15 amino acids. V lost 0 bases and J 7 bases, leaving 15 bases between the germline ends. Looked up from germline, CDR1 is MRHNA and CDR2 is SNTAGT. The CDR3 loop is CASSDSIWGPRGYTF. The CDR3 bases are TGTGCCAGCAGTGACTCGATTTGGGGACCGCGTGGCTACACCTTC.

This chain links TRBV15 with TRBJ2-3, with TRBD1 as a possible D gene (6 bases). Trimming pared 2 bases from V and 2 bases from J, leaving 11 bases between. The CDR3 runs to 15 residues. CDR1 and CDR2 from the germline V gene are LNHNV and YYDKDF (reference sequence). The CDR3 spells CATSRQTGTTDTQYF. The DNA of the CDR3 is TGTGCCACCAGCAGACAGACAGGAACCACAGATACGCAGTATTTT.

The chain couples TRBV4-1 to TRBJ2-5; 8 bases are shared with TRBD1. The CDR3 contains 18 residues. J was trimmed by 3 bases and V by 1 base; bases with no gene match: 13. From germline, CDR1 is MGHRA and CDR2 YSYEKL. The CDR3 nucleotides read TGCGCCAGCAGCCAAGGAGGACACAGGGGGAACGGCAAAGAGACCCAGTACTTC. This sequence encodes CASSQGGHRGNGKETQYF.

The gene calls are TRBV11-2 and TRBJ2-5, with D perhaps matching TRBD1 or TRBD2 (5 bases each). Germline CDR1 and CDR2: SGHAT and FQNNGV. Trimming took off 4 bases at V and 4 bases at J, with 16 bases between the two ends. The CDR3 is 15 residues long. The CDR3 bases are TGTGCCAGCAGCTCCGGCCTCTCGAGGGGAGAGACCCAGTACTTC. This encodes CASSSGLSRGETQYF.

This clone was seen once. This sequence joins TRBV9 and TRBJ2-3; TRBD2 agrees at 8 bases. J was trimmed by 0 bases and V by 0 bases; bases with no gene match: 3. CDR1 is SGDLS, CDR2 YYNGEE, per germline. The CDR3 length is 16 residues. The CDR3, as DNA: TGTGCCAGCAGCGTAGTTCCGGGAGGGAGCACAGATACGCAGTATTTT. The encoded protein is CASSVVPGGSTDTQYF.

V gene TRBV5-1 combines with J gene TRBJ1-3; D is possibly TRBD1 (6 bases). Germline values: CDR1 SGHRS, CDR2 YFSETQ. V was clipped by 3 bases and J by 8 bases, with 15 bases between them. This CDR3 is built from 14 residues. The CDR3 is CASSSTGSGDTIYF. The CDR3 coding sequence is TGCGCCAGCAGCTCAACAGGGTCTGGGGACACCATATATTTT.

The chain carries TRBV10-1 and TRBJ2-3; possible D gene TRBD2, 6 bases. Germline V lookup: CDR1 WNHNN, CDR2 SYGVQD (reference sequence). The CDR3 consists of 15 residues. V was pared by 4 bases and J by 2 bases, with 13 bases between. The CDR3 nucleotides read TGCGCCAGCAGTGGATCGGGAGCGGTCACAGATACGCAGTATTTT. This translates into CASSGSGAVTDTQYF.

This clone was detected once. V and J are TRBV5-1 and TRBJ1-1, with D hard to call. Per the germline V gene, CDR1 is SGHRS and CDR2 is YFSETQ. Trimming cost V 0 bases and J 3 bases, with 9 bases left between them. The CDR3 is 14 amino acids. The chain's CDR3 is CASSLANLDTEAFF. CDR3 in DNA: TGCGCCAGCAGCTTGGCCAATTTGGACACTGAAGCTTTCTTT.

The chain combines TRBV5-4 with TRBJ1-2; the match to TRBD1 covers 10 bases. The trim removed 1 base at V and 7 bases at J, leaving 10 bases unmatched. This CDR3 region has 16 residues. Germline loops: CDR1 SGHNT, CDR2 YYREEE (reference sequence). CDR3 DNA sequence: TGTGCCAGCAGCTTGCTAGACAGGGGGCGTCTGTCTGGCTACACCTTC. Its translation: CASSLLDRGRLSGYTF.

CDR3 DNA: TGTGCCAGCAGCTTGGTACGGGGGGTTGAGACCCAGTACTTC. Translation: CASSLVRGVETQYF. This chain connects TRBV5-6 to TRBJ2-5, with 7 positions matching TRBD2. The V and J ends lost 0 bases and 5 bases, in that order; junction bases with no gene match: 4. CDR1 and CDR2 (germline): SGHDT, YYEEEE. The length of the CDR3 is 14 residues. Looking up the rest from reference TRBV5-6 and TRBJ2-5 gives the full variable domain: DAGVTQSPTHLIKTRGQQVTLRCSPKSGHDTVSWYQQALGQGPQFIFQYYEEEERQRGNFPDRFSGHQFPNYSSELNVNALLLGDSALYLCASSLVRGVETQYFGPGTRLLVL.

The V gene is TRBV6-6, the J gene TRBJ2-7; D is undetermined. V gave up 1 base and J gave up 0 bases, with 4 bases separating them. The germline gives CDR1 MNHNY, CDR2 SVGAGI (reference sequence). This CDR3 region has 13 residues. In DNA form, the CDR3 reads TGTGCCAGCAGTTACTACTTCTCCTACGAGCAGTACTTC. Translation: CASSYYFSYEQYF.

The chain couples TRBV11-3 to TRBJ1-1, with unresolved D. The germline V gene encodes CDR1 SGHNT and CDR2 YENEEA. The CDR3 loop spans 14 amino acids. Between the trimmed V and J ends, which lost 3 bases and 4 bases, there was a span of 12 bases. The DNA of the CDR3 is TGTGCCAGCAGCTTGGGCAACCAGGCCACTGAAGCTTTCTTT. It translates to CASSLGNQATEAFF.

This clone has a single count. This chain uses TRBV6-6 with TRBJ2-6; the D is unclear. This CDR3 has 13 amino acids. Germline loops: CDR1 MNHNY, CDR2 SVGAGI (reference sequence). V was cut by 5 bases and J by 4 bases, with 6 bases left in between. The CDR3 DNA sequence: TGTGCCAGCAGTGGATCAGGGGCCAACGTCCTGACTTTC. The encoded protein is CASSGSGANVLTF.

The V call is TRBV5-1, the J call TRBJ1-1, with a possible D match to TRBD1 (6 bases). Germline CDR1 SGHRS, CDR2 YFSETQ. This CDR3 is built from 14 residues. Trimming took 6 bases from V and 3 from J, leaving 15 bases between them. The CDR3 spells CASKPGAGDTEAFF. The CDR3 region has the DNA TGCGCCAGCAAACCAGGGGCAGGGGACACTGAAGCTTTCTTT.

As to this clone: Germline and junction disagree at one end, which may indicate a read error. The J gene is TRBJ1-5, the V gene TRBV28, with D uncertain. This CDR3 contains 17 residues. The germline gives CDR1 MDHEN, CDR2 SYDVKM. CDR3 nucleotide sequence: TGTACCAGCAGATTGGGGTCCTCATTGATTAGCAATCAGCCCCAGCATTTT. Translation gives CTSRLGSSLISNQPQHF.

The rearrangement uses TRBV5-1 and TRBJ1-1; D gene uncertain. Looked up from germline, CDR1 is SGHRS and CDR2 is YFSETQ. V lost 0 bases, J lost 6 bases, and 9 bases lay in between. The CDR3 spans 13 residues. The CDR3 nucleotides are TGCGCCAGCAGCTTGGTTCCTGAGGCTGAAGCTTTCTTT. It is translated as CASSLVPEAEAFF.

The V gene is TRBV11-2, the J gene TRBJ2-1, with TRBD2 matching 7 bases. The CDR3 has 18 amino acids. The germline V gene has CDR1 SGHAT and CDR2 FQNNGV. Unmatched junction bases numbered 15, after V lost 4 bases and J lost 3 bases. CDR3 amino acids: CASSSLGRSQRDYNEQFF. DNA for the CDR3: TGTGCCAGCAGCTCCTTAGGTAGATCACAGCGGGACTACAATGAGCAGTTCTTC.

For the CDR3, the DNA is TGTGCCAGCAGCCTAGATTCCGGGGAGCTGTTTTTT. Translated, it gives CASSLDSGELFF. V is TRBV2 and J is TRBJ2-2; D gene uncertain. Trimming cost V 6 bases and J 6 bases, with 8 bases left between them. Germline loops: CDR1 SNHLY, CDR2 FYNNEI. CDR3 length: 12 amino acids.

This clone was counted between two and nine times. The CDR3 sequence is CASSHGRQDPVNYGYTF. For the CDR3, the DNA is TGCGCCAGCAGCCACGGGCGACAGGACCCCGTTAACTATGGCTACACCTTC. The rearrangement joins TRBV4-1 to TRBJ1-2; tentatively, D is TRBD1 (6 bases). The CDR3 loop spans 17 amino acids. In germline, CDR1 is MGHRA, CDR2 YSYEKL. V was shortened by 3 bases and J by 1 base, with 18 bases between the two germline ends.

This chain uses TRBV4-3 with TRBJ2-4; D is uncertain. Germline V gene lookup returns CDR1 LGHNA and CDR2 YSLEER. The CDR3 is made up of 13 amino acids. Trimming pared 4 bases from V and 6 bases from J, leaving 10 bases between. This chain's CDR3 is CASSPWSGNIQYF. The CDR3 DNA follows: TGCGCCAGCAGCCCCTGGTCGGGAAACATTCAGTACTTC.

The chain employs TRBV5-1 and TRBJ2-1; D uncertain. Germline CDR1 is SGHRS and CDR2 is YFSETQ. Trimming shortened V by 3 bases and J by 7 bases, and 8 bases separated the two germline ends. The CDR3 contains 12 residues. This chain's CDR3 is CASSSLRNEQFF. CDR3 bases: TGCGCCAGCAGCTCCCTTCGGAATGAGCAGTTCTTC.

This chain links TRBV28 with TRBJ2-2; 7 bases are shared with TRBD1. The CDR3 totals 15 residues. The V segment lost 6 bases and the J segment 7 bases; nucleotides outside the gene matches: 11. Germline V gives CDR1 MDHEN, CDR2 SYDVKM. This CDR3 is CASSPGDRAHGELFF. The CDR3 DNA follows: TGTGCCAGCAGCCCAGGAGACAGGGCCCACGGGGAGCTGTTTTTT.

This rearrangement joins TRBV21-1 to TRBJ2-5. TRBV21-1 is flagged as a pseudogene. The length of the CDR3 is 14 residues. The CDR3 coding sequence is TGTGCCAGCAGCCCCGGGGCCAGGGTAGAGACCCAGTACTTC. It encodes CASSPGARVETQYF.

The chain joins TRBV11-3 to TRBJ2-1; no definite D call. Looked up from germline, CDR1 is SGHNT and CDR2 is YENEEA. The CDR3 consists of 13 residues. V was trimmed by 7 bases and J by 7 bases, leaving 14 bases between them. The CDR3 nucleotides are TGTGCCAGCACCCCCGGTGTAGGGAATGAGCAGTTCTTC. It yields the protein CASTPGVGNEQFF.

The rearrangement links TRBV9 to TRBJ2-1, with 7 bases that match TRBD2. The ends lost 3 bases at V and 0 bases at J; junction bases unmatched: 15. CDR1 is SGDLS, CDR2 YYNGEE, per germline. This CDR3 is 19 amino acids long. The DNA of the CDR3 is TGTGCCAGCAGCGATTTGGGAGGACTAGATTCGGGCTCCTACAATGAGCAGTTCTTC. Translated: CASSDLGGLDSGSYNEQFF. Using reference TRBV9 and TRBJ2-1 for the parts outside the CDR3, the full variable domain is DSGVTQTPKHLITATGQRVTLRCSPRSGDLSVYWYQQSLDQGLQFLIQYYNGEERAKGNILERFSAQQFPDLHSELNLSSLELGDSALYFCASSDLGGLDSGSYNEQFFGPGTRLTVL.